These T cell receptor beta chains were read from a single sample in a study of cytomegalovirus exposure and HLA in healthy donors. Sequenced by immunoSEQ multiplex PCR; TCRdb stores in-frame clones only, minus some. Its clone listing holds 50,000 to 60,000 clones. Sequenced sample: PBMCs. These receptors all come from a woman aged 50 to 60 in good health and CMV-seropositive. The CDR3 runs from the conserved cysteine through the conserved F or W. The order of the fields is CDR3 DNA, CDR3 protein, CDR3 length, D gene, V gene, J gene. A D gene is named only where the DNA matches it firmly.

CDR3nt: TGTGCCACCAGCAGAGATGGACTGACACAAGAGACCCAGTACTTC; CDR3aa: CATSRDGLTQETQYF; len: 15; d_gene: NA; v_gene: TRBV15; j_gene: TRBJ2-5
CDR3nt: TGTGCCAGCAGCAAAATTGCAGGGTTTAGGACTGAAGCTTTCTTT; CDR3aa: CASSKIAGFRTEAFF; len: 15; d_gene: NA; v_gene: TRBV11-2; j_gene: TRBJ1-1
CDR3nt: TGTGCCAGCAGTACCCAGCGGGAACTTTACGAGCAGTACTTC; CDR3aa: CASSTQRELYEQYF; len: 14; d_gene: TRBD2; v_gene: TRBV28; j_gene: TRBJ2-7
CDR3nt: TGTGCCAGCAGCAACCTGGACGGGGATTTTGAGACCCAGTACTTC; CDR3aa: CASSNLDGDFETQYF; len: 15; d_gene: NA; v_gene: TRBV9; j_gene: TRBJ2-5
CDR3nt: TGTGCCAGCTCAAAAAGAGGTGAATACGAGCAGTACTTC; CDR3aa: CASSKRGEYEQYF; len: 13; d_gene: NA; v_gene: TRBV18; j_gene: TRBJ2-7
CDR3nt: TGTGCCAGCAGGTCACGTAGCGGGGGGGACTACAATGAGCAGTTCTTC; CDR3aa: CASRSRSGGDYNEQFF; len: 16; d_gene: TRBD2; v_gene: TRBV19; j_gene: TRBJ2-1
CDR3nt: TGTGCCAGCAGCCCTCGGACTAGCGAACAAGAGACCCAGTACTTC; CDR3aa: CASSPRTSEQETQYF; len: 15; d_gene: TRBD2; v_gene: TRBV4-2; j_gene: TRBJ2-5
CDR3nt: TGTGCCAGCTCCCCCGACAGGGTTGGGTACAATGAGCAGTTCTTC; CDR3aa: CASSPDRVGYNEQFF; len: 15; d_gene: TRBD1; v_gene: TRBV18; j_gene: TRBJ2-1
CDR3nt: TGTGCCAGCAGCCCCCCCCGGGAGCGTAGGGAGACCCAGTACTTC; CDR3aa: CASSPPRERRETQYF; len: 15; d_gene: NA; v_gene: TRBV7-9; j_gene: TRBJ2-5
CDR3nt: TGTGCCAGCAGTTCCTTCCCTAGCTCTGGAAACACCATATATTTT; CDR3aa: CASSSFPSSGNTIYF; len: 15; d_gene: NA; v_gene: TRBV28; j_gene: TRBJ1-3
CDR3nt: TGTGCCAGCAGCTTCGGGACAGGGCCACAGCCCCAGCATTTT; CDR3aa: CASSFGTGPQPQHF; len: 14; d_gene: TRBD1; v_gene: TRBV7-2; j_gene: TRBJ1-5
CDR3nt: TGTGCCAGCAGCTTGGGGGGGGTCAGGGCTGGCTACACCTTC; CDR3aa: CASSLGGVRAGYTF; len: 14; d_gene: NA; v_gene: TRBV5-8; j_gene: TRBJ1-2
CDR3nt: TGTGCCAGCAGTGAAGCAAGAGGGGGCAGGGGTTACGGGGAGCTGTTTTTT; CDR3aa: CASSEARGGRGYGELFF; len: 17; d_gene: TRBD1; v_gene: TRBV6-1; j_gene: TRBJ2-2
CDR3nt: TGCGCCAGCAGCTTCGGGGACAACAGCAATCAGCCCCAGCATTTT; CDR3aa: CASSFGDNSNQPQHF; len: 15; d_gene: NA; v_gene: TRBV5-1; j_gene: TRBJ1-5
CDR3nt: TGTGCCAGCAGCCCGGCGGCAGGGGGCGTTGGCACTGAAGCTTTCTTT; CDR3aa: CASSPAAGGVGTEAFF; len: 16; d_gene: TRBD1; v_gene: TRBV5-4; j_gene: TRBJ1-1
CDR3nt: TGCGCCAGCAGCCAAGAGGGGACAGGGGTAAAACTGTTTTTT; CDR3aa: CASSQEGTGVKLFF; len: 14; d_gene: TRBD1; v_gene: TRBV4-1; j_gene: TRBJ1-4
CDR3nt: TGTGCCAGCAGCCCACAGGGGTTGGCCACCGGGGAGCTGTTTTTT; CDR3aa: CASSPQGLATGELFF; len: 15; d_gene: TRBD1; v_gene: TRBV7-3; j_gene: TRBJ2-2
CDR3nt: TGTGCCAGCAGCTTAGATCCGTCCAGAGAGACCCAGTACTTC; CDR3aa: CASSLDPSRETQYF; len: 14; d_gene: NA; v_gene: TRBV11-2; j_gene: TRBJ2-5
CDR3nt: TGTGCCAGCAGCTTGGCCGGGACTAGCGGGGCCTACGAGCAGTACTTC; CDR3aa: CASSLAGTSGAYEQYF; len: 16; d_gene: TRBD2; v_gene: TRBV5-4; j_gene: TRBJ2-7
CDR3nt: TGTGCCAGCAGCTGGGGGGGCCAGAATCAGCCCCAGCATTTT; CDR3aa: CASSWGGQNQPQHF; len: 14; d_gene: NA; v_gene: TRBV5-4; j_gene: TRBJ1-5
CDR3nt: TGTGCCAGCAGAAAAACAGGGGGCGAATACGAGCAGTACTTC; CDR3aa: CASRKTGGEYEQYF; len: 14; d_gene: TRBD1; v_gene: TRBV6-6; j_gene: TRBJ2-7
CDR3nt: TGTGCCGGTAGGCAGGGAGGAGGATGGTTCCCTCAGAACACTGAAGCTTTCTTT; CDR3aa: CAGRQGGGWFPQNTEAFF; len: 18; d_gene: NA; v_gene: TRBV13; j_gene: TRBJ1-1
CDR3nt: TGTGCCAGCAGCTTGGGGATGGGACTTGGAGCGGCTGAAGCTTTCTTT; CDR3aa: CASSLGMGLGAAEAFF; len: 16; d_gene: NA; v_gene: TRBV5-5; j_gene: TRBJ1-1
CDR3nt: TGCGCCAGCAGCTTGCGGGGACAGGGGGTCTCCTACGAGCAGTACTTC; CDR3aa: CASSLRGQGVSYEQYF; len: 16; d_gene: TRBD1; v_gene: TRBV5-1; j_gene: TRBJ2-7
CDR3nt: TGTGCCATCAGTGAGCCAGGGGCGGCCTCCTACAATGAGCAGTTCTTC; CDR3aa: CAISEPGAASYNEQFF; len: 16; d_gene: NA; v_gene: TRBV10-3; j_gene: TRBJ2-1
CDR3nt: TGTGCCACCAGGGAGGGGAACAGCTATGAGCAGTACTTC; CDR3aa: CATREGNSYEQYF; len: 13; d_gene: TRBD2; v_gene: TRBV6-5; j_gene: TRBJ2-7
CDR3nt: TGTGCCAGCAGCACACCCCGGACACGCGCGGAAGAGACCCAGTACTTC; CDR3aa: CASSTPRTRAEETQYF; len: 16; d_gene: NA; v_gene: TRBV7-8; j_gene: TRBJ2-5
CDR3nt: TGTGCCAGCTCACCTGGCAGGGTCCCTAAAGAGACCCAGTACTTC; CDR3aa: CASSPGRVPKETQYF; len: 15; d_gene: NA; v_gene: TRBV18; j_gene: TRBJ2-5
CDR3nt: TGTGCCAGCAGCTTAGTCGACGGGAGGGTAGATGAGCAGTTCTTC; CDR3aa: CASSLVDGRVDEQFF; len: 15; d_gene: TRBD2; v_gene: TRBV7-2; j_gene: TRBJ2-1
CDR3nt: TGCGCCAGCAGCCGCGGGGGGACTAGCGGGAGTAAGGGCACCGGGGAGCTGTTTTTT; CDR3aa: CASSRGGTSGSKGTGELFF; len: 19; d_gene: TRBD2; v_gene: TRBV4-1; j_gene: TRBJ2-2
CDR3nt: TGTGCCAGCAGCTCCACCGACAGTCCCTACAATGAGCAGTTCTTC; CDR3aa: CASSSTDSPYNEQFF; len: 15; d_gene: NA; v_gene: TRBV7-9; j_gene: TRBJ2-1
CDR3nt: TGTGCCAGCAGCTTAACACGGACACTATCGAACACTGAAGCTTTCTTT; CDR3aa: CASSLTRTLSNTEAFF; len: 16; d_gene: NA; v_gene: TRBV7-2; j_gene: TRBJ1-1
CDR3nt: TGCAGCGTCGTACCCGGGGGGAACACCGGGGAGCTGTTTTTT; CDR3aa: CSVVPGGNTGELFF; len: 14; d_gene: NA; v_gene: TRBV29-1; j_gene: TRBJ2-2
CDR3nt: TGTGCCAGCAGCCCTAGTATGCTGGTGCGGGAGCAGTACTTC; CDR3aa: CASSPSMLVREQYF; len: 14; d_gene: NA; v_gene: TRBV7-9; j_gene: TRBJ2-7
CDR3nt: TGTGCCTGGAAATTCTCAGGGGGCGCCTACGAGCAGTACTTC; CDR3aa: CAWKFSGGAYEQYF; len: 14; d_gene: TRBD1; v_gene: TRBV30; j_gene: TRBJ2-7
CDR3nt: TGCGCCAGCAGCTCCGGGACAGGGAGCTCCTACAATGAGCAGTTCTTC; CDR3aa: CASSSGTGSSYNEQFF; len: 16; d_gene: TRBD1; v_gene: TRBV5-1; j_gene: TRBJ2-1
CDR3nt: TGTGCCAGCAGCCTAAGACAGGGGAGCGACGAGCAGTACTTC; CDR3aa: CASSLRQGSDEQYF; len: 14; d_gene: TRBD1; v_gene: TRBV9; j_gene: TRBJ2-7
CDR3nt: TGTGCCAGCAGGGATAGCGGGGGCGGAACCTCCTACGAGCAGTACTTC; CDR3aa: CASRDSGGGTSYEQYF; len: 16; d_gene: TRBD2; v_gene: TRBV6-6; j_gene: TRBJ2-7